This TCR beta chain was observed in a study of PD-1 blockade in mismatch repair-deficient tumors. Profiling relied on immunoSEQ multiplex PCR, and the TCRdb table lists in-frame clones only, not all of them. The repertoire holds about 14,000 clones, with 85% to 90% as singletons. The time point is: 10-day in vitro stimulation with candidate neoantigen peptide 6. All patients were mismatch repair deficient, assessed by either PCR or immunohistochemistry. Baseline for clone expansion was a parallel culture with no peptide. With respect to this clone: Its antigen remains unidentified.

Germline V gene lookup returns CDR1 SGHRS and CDR2 YFSETQ. V gave up 4 bases and J gave up 6 bases, with 13 bases separating them. The CDR3 covers 14 residues. This receptor was taken from an adult with mismatch repair-deficient cancer. The sample here was cells cultured in vitro, taken from a patient treated with pembrolizumab. The chain links TRBV5-1 to TRBJ2-2, with D possibly being TRBD2 (6 bases). CDR3 protein: CASSAGRGAGELFF. DNA of the CDR3: TGCGCCAGCAGCGCCGGACGCGGGGCCGGGGAGCTGTTTTTT.